The 19 T cell receptor beta chains reported below all come from one sample, sequenced in a study of blood T cell repertoires in COVID-19. Assay: immunoSEQ multiplex PCR; the TCRdb copy retains only in-frame clones and omits some. Of about 75,000 clones listed, about nine tenths are singletons. Sequencing used peripheral blood. The receptors derive from a human donor in a cohort sampled during active COVID-19.

The rearrangement uses TRBV19 and TRBJ1-1; D gene unclear. The V end lost 7 bases, the J end lost 7 bases, and 22 bases lay between the germline ends. This CDR3 spans 15 amino acids. Germline V gives CDR1 LNHDA, CDR2 SQIVND (reference sequence). CDR3 residues: CASTPREGIGVEAFF. Written as DNA, the CDR3 is TGTGCCAGTACCCCAAGGGAGGGAATAGGTGTTGAAGCTTTCTTT.

V gene TRBV6-5 combines with J gene TRBJ2-1, with TRBD2 matching 13 bases. CDR1 is MNHEY and CDR2 is SVGAGI in the germline V gene. J was trimmed by 8 bases and V by 7 bases; bases with no gene match: 2. The CDR3 covers 13 residues. This chain's CDR3 is CASKLAGGYEQFF. The CDR3 DNA reads TGTGCCAGCAAACTAGCGGGGGGGTATGAGCAGTTCTTC.

This rearrangement joins TRBV3-1 (or the pseudogene TRBV3-2) to TRBJ1-5; no firm D call. The V and J ends lost 1 base and 3 bases respectively, with 4 bases between them. The CDR3 length is 13 residues. Per the germline V gene, CDR1 is LGHDT and CDR2 is YNNKEL (reference sequence). CDR3 protein: CASSQAINQPQHF. In nucleotides, the CDR3 is TGTGCCAGCAGCCAAGCCATCAATCAGCCCCAGCATTTT.

The CDR3 DNA follows: TGTGCCAGCTCACCTGTACAGGGGGCGCAGGGAATTGGCACTGAAGCTTTCTTT. Translation: CASSPVQGAQGIGTEAFF. V usage is TRBV18 and J usage is TRBJ1-1; 9 bases fit TRBD1. V gave up 3 bases and J gave up 4 bases; unmatched junction bases: 15. Germline V gene sequence: CDR1 KGHSH, CDR2 LQKENI. The CDR3 loop spans 18 amino acids.

The chain couples TRBV6-5 to TRBJ1-3, with TRBD1 as a possible D gene (5 bases). Trimming took off 0 bases at V and 8 bases at J, with 14 bases between the two ends. CDR1 and CDR2 from the germline V gene are MNHEY and SVGAGI. The CDR3 sequence is 15 residues long. The chain's CDR3 is CASSYSPAGVDTIYF. CDR3 nucleotide sequence: TGTGCCAGCAGTTACTCGCCTGCGGGGGTGGACACCATATATTTT.

The J gene is TRBJ1-5, the V gene TRBV7-8, with 10 bases fitting TRBD1. Unmatched junction bases numbered 2, after V lost 4 bases and J lost 5 bases. The germline gives CDR1 SGHVS, CDR2 FQNEAQ. The CDR3 length is 14 residues. CDR3 sequence: CASSWDRGHQPQHF. In DNA, the CDR3 is TGTGCCAGCAGCTGGGACAGGGGACATCAGCCCCAGCATTTT.

The gene calls are TRBV7-9 and TRBJ1-2, with unresolved D. Germline-derived CDR1 and CDR2 are SEHNR and FQNEAQ (reference sequence). The length of the CDR3 is 14 residues. V was clipped by 1 base and J by 3 bases, with 9 bases between them. The CDR3: CASSLGSEYYGYTF. The CDR3 nucleotides are TGTGCCAGCAGCTTAGGGTCCGAGTACTATGGCTACACCTTC.

The chain uses TRBV19 and TRBJ2-2; a possible D gene is TRBD2 (5 bases). CDR1 is LNHDA and CDR2 is SQIVND in the germline V gene (reference sequence). V dropped 2 bases and J dropped 6 bases, with 10 bases sitting between them. This CDR3 is 14 amino acids long. DNA for the CDR3: TGTGCCAGTAGTATATCGCTAGCCTCCGGGGAGCTGTTTTTT. It encodes CASSISLASGELFF.

The chain combines TRBV7-2 with TRBJ2-1, with D hard to call. The CDR3 length is 12 residues. With 2 bases removed from V and 8 bases from J, the gap between germline ends came to 7 bases. Germline V gene lookup returns CDR1 SGHTA and CDR2 FQGNSA. This CDR3 reads CASSLLSHEQFF. The CDR3 DNA reads TGTGCCAGCAGCTTATTATCCCATGAGCAGTTCTTC.

This clone was seen just once. The chain uses TRBV7-2 and TRBJ1-6; D not certain. The CDR3 has 15 residues. Trimming removed 1 base at V and 0 bases at J, with 4 bases between. From germline, CDR1 is SGHTA and CDR2 FQGNSA. In DNA, the CDR3 is TGTGCCAGCAGCTTAGGGAGCTCCTATAATTCACCCCTCCACTTT. Amino acid sequence: CASSLGSSYNSPLHF.

For the CDR3, the DNA is TGTGCCAGCAGTCTAGCTGCGGGAGACGAGCAGTACTTC. It codes for CASSLAAGDEQYF. This rearrangement joins TRBV2 to TRBJ2-7; 7 nucleotides align to TRBD2. The CDR3 totals 13 residues. Germline CDR1 and CDR2: SNHLY and FYNNEI. V gave up 5 bases and J gave up 5 bases; unmatched junction bases: 6.

The chain combines TRBV18 with TRBJ2-5; 9 nucleotides match TRBD1. CDR1 and CDR2 (germline): KGHSH, LQKENI. The V gene end was trimmed by 5 bases and the J gene end by 9 bases; junction bases not matched to a gene: 7. The CDR3 spans 13 residues. The CDR3 reads CASSARTGAAQYF. In nucleotides, the CDR3 is TGTGCCAGCTCAGCCCGGACAGGGGCGGCCCAGTACTTC.

The V and J genes are TRBV4-1 and TRBJ1-1; TRBD1 aligns across 7 bases. The germline CDR1 and CDR2 sequences are MGHRA and YSYEKL. The CDR3 length is 15 residues. Germline trimming cut 0 bases from V and 7 bases from J; bases unmatched to any gene: 8. The CDR3 DNA follows: TGCGCCAGCAGCCAAGAGCCAAGGGGACAGTTTGAAGCTTTCTTT. Protein: CASSQEPRGQFEAFF.

The J gene is TRBJ2-7, the V gene TRBV6-5, with 7 bases matching TRBD1. The V and J ends lost 5 bases and 2 bases, in that order; junction bases with no gene match: 6. The CDR3 is 14 amino acids. Germline loops: CDR1 MNHEY, CDR2 SVGAGI. The CDR3 nucleotides are TGTGCCAGCAGTCCAGGGGGAGAACCCTACGAGCAGTACTTC. Its protein product is CASSPGGEPYEQYF.

This chain joins TRBV12-3 or TRBV12-4 and TRBJ2-7; unclear D gene. This CDR3 comprises 11 residues. The V and J ends lost 5 bases and 2 bases respectively, with 4 bases between them. The CDR3 region is CASSPAYEQYF. The CDR3 bases are TGTGCCAGCAGTCCCGCCTACGAGCAGTACTTC.

The chain has TRBV3-1 (or the pseudogene TRBV3-2) and TRBJ2-7; perhaps TRBD1 as D (5 bases). Trimming shortened V by 5 bases and J by 4 bases, and 12 bases separated the two germline ends. The length of the CDR3 is 13 residues. Germline V CDR1 and CDR2: LGHDT, YNNKEL (reference sequence). The CDR3 nucleotides are TGTGCCAGCAGCAGGGGAAGGGGATACGAGCAGTACTTC. It is translated as CASSRGRGYEQYF.

The chain has TRBV19 and TRBJ2-1; 7 nucleotides agree with TRBD2. Trimming at V came to 6 bases and at J to 5 bases, leaving 13 bases not matched to a gene. Germline V gene data show CDR1 as LNHDA and CDR2 as SQIVND (reference sequence). CDR3 length equals 16 residues. CDR3 region: CASRAGAGAGDNEQFF. The CDR3 coding sequence is TGTGCCAGTAGGGCAGGCGCGGGAGCCGGGGACAATGAGCAGTTCTTC.

The genes are TRBV12-3 or TRBV12-4 and TRBJ1-2; 9 positions agree with TRBD1. With 2 bases clipped from V and 8 bases from J, the junction kept 3 bases outside the gene matches. The CDR3 spans 13 residues. In nucleotides, the CDR3 is TGTGCCAGCAGTTTAAGACAGGGGGGCGGCTACACCTTC. It codes for CASSLRQGGGYTF.

V usage is TRBV18 and J usage is TRBJ2-1, with 13 bases aligning to TRBD2. V was pared by 0 bases and J by 6 bases, with 5 bases of the junction left unmatched. The V gene's germline CDR1 is KGHSH and CDR2 LQKENI. The CDR3 sequence is 17 residues long. The CDR3 is CASSPPGRLAGGNEQFF. The CDR3 bases are TGTGCCAGCTCACCACCGGGGAGACTAGCGGGAGGCAATGAGCAGTTCTTC.